Listed below are T cell receptor beta chains from one sample, sequenced in a study of blood T cell repertoires in COVID-19. Clones were read by immunoSEQ multiplex PCR, and TCRdb kept only the in-frame ones, dropping some. The sample comprises about 140,000 clones, 76% of which are singletons, and 4.5% rests with the top ten. Specimen: peripheral blood. The receptors here all came from a woman of 80 years or more with active or convalescent COVID-19. Both conserved end residues are part of each CDR3. The D gene is left open where the match is weak. A clone size is listed for some rows: how often the clone was seen (once, few, many), or a class if it is expanded.

v_call	d_call	j_call	clone_size	cdr3_nt	cdr3_aa
TRBV2	-	TRBJ2-5	-	TGTGCCAGCAGTCCTCTCTTGGAGACCCAGTACTTC	CASSPLLETQYF
TRBV4-2	TRBD1	TRBJ2-7	-	TGTGCCAGCAGCCAAGGTGGGCAGGGGGTGTACGAGCAGTACTTC	CASSQGGQGVYEQYF
TRBV3-1/TRBV3-2	-	TRBJ2-7	-	TGTGCCAGCAGCCATAGCTCCTACGAGCAGTACTTC	CASSHSSYEQYF
TRBV7-2	TRBD1	TRBJ2-1	-	TGTGCCAGCAGCTCCCACATTTCGGGACAGGGGCCATACAATGAGCAGTTCTTC	CASSSHISGQGPYNEQFF
TRBV5-8	TRBD1	TRBJ1-5	once	TGTGCCAGCAGCCCGGTCCCGGGACAGGGTTATCAGCCCCAGCATTTT	CASSPVPGQGYQPQHF
TRBV7-2	TRBD2	TRBJ2-3	-	TGTGCCAGCAGCTTAGCCCCAGCTAGCGGGGGGGCGGTAGATACGCAGTATTTT	CASSLAPASGGAVDTQYF
TRBV28	TRBD2	TRBJ2-3	-	TGTGCCAGCAGTCTAGGACTAGCGGGCTTCACAGATACGCAGTATTTT	CASSLGLAGFTDTQYF
TRBV10-2	-	TRBJ1-1	-	TGCGCCAGCAGTGGATGGGACACCGGAGGTACTGAAGCTTTCTTT	CASSGWDTGGTEAFF
TRBV20-1	TRBD1	TRBJ1-6	-	TGCAGTGCTAGTGAAATTACAGGGGCTAATTCACCCCTCCACTTT	CSASEITGANSPLHF
TRBV23-1	TRBD1	TRBJ1-2	-	TGCGCCAGCAGTCTATTAATCCGACAGGGCCCCGCTAACTATGGCTACACCTTC	CASSLLIRQGPANYGYTF
TRBV24-1	-	TRBJ1-1	many	TGTGCCTCGCAGGGGTCGGCCAACACTGAAGCTTTCTTT	CASQGSANTEAFF
TRBV6-2/TRBV6-3	-	TRBJ1-5	-	TGTGCCAGCAGTTACGGAGGACCCATCAATCAGCCCCAGCATTTT	CASSYGGPINQPQHF
TRBV18	TRBD1	TRBJ1-6	-	TGTGCCAGCTCAGACAGGGTTTCACCCCTCCACTTT	CASSDRVSPLHF
TRBV5-1	TRBD1	TRBJ1-6	-	TGCGCCAGCAGCTTGAAGGGGGCAGGATCACCCCTCCACTTT	CASSLKGAGSPLHF
TRBV7-7	TRBD1	TRBJ2-3	-	TGTGCTAGCAGCCCCGGGACAGGGGAAGATACGCAGTATTTT	CASSPGTGEDTQYF
TRBV9	TRBD1	TRBJ1-2	-	TGTGCCAGCAGCCCCCGAGGGACAGGTTACAACTATGGCTACACCTTC	CASSPRGTGYNYGYTF
TRBV2	-	TRBJ1-5	-	TGTGCCAGCAGTGAGGACTCAGGGGCTAGCAATCAGCCCCAGCATTTT	CASSEDSGASNQPQHF
TRBV19	-	TRBJ1-2	once	TGTGCCAGTAGTCCCTCAGGGGTAGGGCATGGCTACACCTTC	CASSPSGVGHGYTF
TRBV10-3	-	TRBJ1-1	once	TGTGCCATCAGTGAGTCGTCATGGCAGGACACTGAAGCTTTCTTT	CAISESSWQDTEAFF
TRBV5-1	-	TRBJ1-2	-	TGCGCCAGCAGCCATGGGACGACAACTGGGAAGGAGGGCTATGGCTACACCTTC	CASSHGTTTGKEGYGYTF
TRBV5-1	-	TRBJ2-5	-	TGCGCCAGCAGCCTCCGGGACCAAGAGACCCAGTACTTC	CASSLRDQETQYF
TRBV9	-	TRBJ1-4	-	TGTGCCAGCAGCGGTAGCGGGGCCCCTGGAACTAATGAAAAACTGTTTTTT	CASSGSGAPGTNEKLFF
TRBV2	-	TRBJ2-1	-	TGTGCCAGCAGGGTCCGGGACTACAATGAGCAGTTCTTC	CASRVRDYNEQFF
TRBV5-1	TRBD1	TRBJ1-2	few	TGCGCCAGCAGCGGGACAGGGGCGGGTGGCTACACCTTC	CASSGTGAGGYTF
TRBV3-1/TRBV3-2	-	TRBJ1-2	many	TGTGCCAGCAGCCTCTTAACCCGGACAGAATATGGCTACACCTTC	CASSLLTRTEYGYTF
TRBV5-6	-	TRBJ1-1	-	TGTGCCAGCAGCCCATACGGGGGGCATGGTTTCTTT	CASSPYGGHGFF
TRBV9	TRBD2	TRBJ2-5	-	TGTGCCAGCAGCCCAGCAGGGCGGGGGGAAAGATTTGAGACCCAGTACTTC	CASSPAGRGERFETQYF
TRBV3-1/TRBV3-2	-	TRBJ2-4	-	TGTGCCAGCAGGGACTTTACGGGGATCAACATTCAGTACTTC	CASRDFTGINIQYF
TRBV5-1	-	TRBJ2-3	-	TGCGCCAGCAGCTTGGTCGGAGATACGCAGTATTTT	CASSLVGDTQYF
TRBV7-8	TRBD1	TRBJ1-2	-	TGTGCCAGCAGCTCGAGAATAACAGGGGATGGCTACACCTTC	CASSSRITGDGYTF
TRBV5-1	TRBD2	TRBJ2-5	-	TGCGCCAGCAGCCCGGGACTAGCGGGGGGGCCTCTCCAAGAGACCCAGTACTTC	CASSPGLAGGPLQETQYF
TRBV30	TRBD1	TRBJ1-6	-	TGTGCCTGGAAGTCCCCAGGGGGGAATTCACCCCTCCACTTT	CAWKSPGGNSPLHF
TRBV3-1/TRBV3-2	TRBD2	TRBJ2-4	once	TGTGCCAGCTCCAGCGGGGGGCTCGAACACCGACTAGCCAAAAACATTCAGTACTTC	CASSSGGLEHRLAKNIQYF